This T cell receptor (beta chain) came from a study of T cell responses to AZD1222 COVID-19 vaccine. Clones were read by immunoSEQ multiplex PCR, and TCRdb kept only the in-frame ones, dropping some. In the table there are some 280,000 clones, around 92% of which are singletons. V lost 0 bases, J lost 5 bases, and 5 bases lay in between. Per germline, CDR1 SGHTA and CDR2 FQGNSA. The CDR3 spans 13 residues. The material sequenced was peripheral blood, taken 28 days after the second AZD1222 dose. The chain is built from TRBV7-2 and TRBJ1-5; D is unclear. This sequence was found in an adult who received the AZD1222 COVID-19 vaccine. As DNA, the CDR3 is TGTGCCAGCAGCTTAGCAGGATATCAGCCCCAGCATTTT. This sequence encodes CASSLAGYQPQHF.